This T cell receptor (beta chain) was captured by sequencing in a study of regulatory T cells in long-lasting Graves disease. Arm-PCR of CDR3 regions with iRepertoire HTBI primers generated TCR beta libraries. A single record per CDR3 protein comes from TCRdb applying MiXCR to the multiplex PCR reads. Of some 370,000 distinct CDR3 sequences listed, 10% to 15% were seen once; the top ten hold approximately 20%. V lost 10 bases to trimming and J lost 2 bases, with 13 bases between them. The CDR3 is 13 amino acids. Time point meaning: newly diagnosed GD, antithyroid drugs for less than 3 months. After RNA was extracted from PBMCs, the TCR library was made from it. This clonotype was picked up many times. The sample was also reused in another study, on T cells in Graves' hyperthyroidism and ophthalmopathy. That study adds: The diagnoses drew upon clinical symptoms, serum thyroxine and TRAb, thyroid ultrasound and orbital computed tomography.

The input for sequencing was peripheral blood mononuclear cells (PBMCs), taken at new diagnosis, from a patient treated with antithyroid drugs. This rearrangement joins TRBV12-3 or TRBV12-4 to TRBJ2-3; possible D gene TRBD2, 5 bases. This receptor was obtained from a woman younger than 35 with Graves disease. The CDR3 here is CATTLDSTDTQYF. DNA for the CDR3: TGTGCCACCACATTGGACTCCACAGATACGCAGTATTTT.